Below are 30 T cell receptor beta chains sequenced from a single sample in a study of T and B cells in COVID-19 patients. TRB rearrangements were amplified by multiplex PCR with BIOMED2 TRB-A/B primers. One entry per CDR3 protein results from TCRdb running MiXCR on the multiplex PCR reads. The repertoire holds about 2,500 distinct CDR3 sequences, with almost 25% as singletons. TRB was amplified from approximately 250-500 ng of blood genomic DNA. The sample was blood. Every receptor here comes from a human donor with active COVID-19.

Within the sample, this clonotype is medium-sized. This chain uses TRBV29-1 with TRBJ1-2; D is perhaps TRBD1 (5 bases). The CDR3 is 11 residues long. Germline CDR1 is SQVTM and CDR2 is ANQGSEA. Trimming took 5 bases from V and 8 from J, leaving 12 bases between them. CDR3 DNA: TGCAGCGTTCCAGGGCATCGGGGCTACACCTTC. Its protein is CSVPGHRGYTF.

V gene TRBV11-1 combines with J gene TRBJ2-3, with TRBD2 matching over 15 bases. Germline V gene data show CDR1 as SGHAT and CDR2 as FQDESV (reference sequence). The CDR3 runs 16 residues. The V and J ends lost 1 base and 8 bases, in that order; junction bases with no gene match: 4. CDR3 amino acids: CASSLEGLAGGGTQYF. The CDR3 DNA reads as TGTGCCAGCAGCTTAGAGGGACTAGCGGGAGGAGGTACGCAGTATTTT.

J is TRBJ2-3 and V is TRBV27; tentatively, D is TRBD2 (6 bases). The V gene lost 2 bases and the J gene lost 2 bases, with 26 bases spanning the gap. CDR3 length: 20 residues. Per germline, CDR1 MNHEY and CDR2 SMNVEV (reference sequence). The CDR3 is CASSLRGVLASARVTDTQYF. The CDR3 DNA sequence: TGTGCCAGCAGTTTACGAGGGGTTTTGGCTAGCGCGAGGGTCACAGATACGCAGTATTTT.

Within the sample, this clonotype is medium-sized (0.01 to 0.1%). The CDR3 loop is CASSEGGQETQYF. CDR3 in DNA: TGTGCCAGCAGTGAAGGGGGTCAAGAGACCCAGTACTTC. This chain links TRBV12-3 or TRBV12-4 with TRBJ2-5; weak D call: TRBD1 (6 bases). The CDR3 has 13 residues. V lost 5 bases and J 2 bases, leaving 9 bases between the germline ends.

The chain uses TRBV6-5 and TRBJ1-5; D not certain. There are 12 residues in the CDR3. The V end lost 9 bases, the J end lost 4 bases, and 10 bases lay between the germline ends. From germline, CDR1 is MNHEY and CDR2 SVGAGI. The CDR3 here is CASKNSNQPQHF. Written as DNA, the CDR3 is TGTGCCAGTAAAAACAGTAATCAGCCCCAGCATTTT.

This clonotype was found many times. The CDR3 DNA reads TGTGCCAGCAGTTCATTTGGGGGAGAGGCGGGGGAGCAGTTCTTC. Translating gives CASSSFGGEAGEQFF. The V call is TRBV6-5, the J call TRBJ2-1; D might be TRBD2 (6 bases). The CDR3 is 15 amino acids. With 4 bases removed from V and 10 bases from J, the gap between germline ends came to 20 bases. Germline-derived CDR1 and CDR2 are MNHEY and SVGAGI.

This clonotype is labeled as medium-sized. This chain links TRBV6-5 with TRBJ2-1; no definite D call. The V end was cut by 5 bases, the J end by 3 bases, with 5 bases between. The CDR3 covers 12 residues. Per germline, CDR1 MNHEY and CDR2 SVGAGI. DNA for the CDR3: TGTGCCAGCAGTCCTGACTACAATGAGCAGTTCTTC. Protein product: CASSPDYNEQFF.

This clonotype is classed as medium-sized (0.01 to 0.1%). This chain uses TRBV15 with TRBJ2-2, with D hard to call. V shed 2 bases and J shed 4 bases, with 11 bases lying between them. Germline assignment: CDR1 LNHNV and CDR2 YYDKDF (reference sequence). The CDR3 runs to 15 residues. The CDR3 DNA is TGTGCCACCAGCAGACCAATAGTGGGCACCGGGGAGCTGTTTTTT. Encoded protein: CATSRPIVGTGELFF.

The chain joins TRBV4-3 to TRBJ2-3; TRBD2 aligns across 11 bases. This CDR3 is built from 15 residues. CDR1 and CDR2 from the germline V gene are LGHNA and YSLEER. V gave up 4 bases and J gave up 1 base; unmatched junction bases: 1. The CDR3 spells CASSPGLAGTDTQYF. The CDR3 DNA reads TGCGCCAGCAGCCCGGGACTAGCGGGCACAGATACGCAGTATTTT.

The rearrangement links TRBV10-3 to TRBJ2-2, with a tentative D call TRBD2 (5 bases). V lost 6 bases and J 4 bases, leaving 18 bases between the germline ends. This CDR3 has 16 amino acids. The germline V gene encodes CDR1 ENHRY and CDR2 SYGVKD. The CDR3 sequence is CAISDPGKKGTGELFF. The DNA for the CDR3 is TGTGCCATCAGCGATCCGGGAAAGAAAGGCACCGGGGAGCTGTTTTTT.

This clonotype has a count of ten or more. The CDR3 sequence: CASSVFNTEAFF. The CDR3, as DNA: TGTGCCAGTAGTGTCTTCAACACTGAAGCTTTCTTT. The chain uses TRBV19 and TRBJ1-1; D unresolved. From germline, CDR1 is LNHDA and CDR2 SQIVND (reference sequence). This CDR3 comprises 12 residues. V dropped 5 bases and J dropped 2 bases, with 6 bases sitting between them.

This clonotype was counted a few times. CDR3 amino acids: CAISEGDQYGEQFF. For the CDR3, the DNA is TGTGCCATCAGTGAGGGGGATCAGTATGGGGAGCAGTTCTTC. This chain uses TRBV10-3 with TRBJ2-1; D not resolved. Between the trimmed V and J ends, which lost 2 bases and 10 bases, there was a span of 15 bases. CDR3 length equals 14 residues. Germline V CDR1 and CDR2: ENHRY, SYGVKD.

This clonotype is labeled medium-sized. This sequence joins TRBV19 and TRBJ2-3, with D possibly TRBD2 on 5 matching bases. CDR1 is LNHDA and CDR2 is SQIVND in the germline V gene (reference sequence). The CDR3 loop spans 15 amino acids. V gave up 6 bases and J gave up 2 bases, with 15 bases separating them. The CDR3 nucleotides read TGTGCCAGTAGGAACCTGAGGGATCCCACAGATACGCAGTATTTT. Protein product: CASRNLRDPTDTQYF.

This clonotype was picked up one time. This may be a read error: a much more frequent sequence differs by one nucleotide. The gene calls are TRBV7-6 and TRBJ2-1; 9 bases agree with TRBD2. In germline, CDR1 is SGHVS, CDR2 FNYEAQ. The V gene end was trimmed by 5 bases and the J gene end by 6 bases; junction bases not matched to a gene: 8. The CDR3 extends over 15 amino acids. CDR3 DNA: TGTGCCAGCAGCGAGACTAGCGGAGGCCGCAATGAGCAGTTCTTC. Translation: CASSETSGGRNEQFF. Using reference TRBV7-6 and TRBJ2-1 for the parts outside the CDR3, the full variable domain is GAGVSQSPRYKVTKRGQDVALRCDPISGHVSLYWYRQALGQGPEFLTYFNYEAQQDKSGLPNDRFSAERPEGSISTLTIQRTEQRDSAMYRCASSETSGGRNEQFFGPGTRLTVL.

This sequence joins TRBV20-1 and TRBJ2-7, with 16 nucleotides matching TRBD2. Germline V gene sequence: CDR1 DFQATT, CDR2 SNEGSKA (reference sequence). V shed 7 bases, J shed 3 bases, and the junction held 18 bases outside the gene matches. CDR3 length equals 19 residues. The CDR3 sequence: CSERQLPGLAGGPGYEQYF. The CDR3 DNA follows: TGCAGTGAAAGACAGCTACCGGGACTAGCGGGAGGGCCTGGCTACGAGCAGTACTTC.

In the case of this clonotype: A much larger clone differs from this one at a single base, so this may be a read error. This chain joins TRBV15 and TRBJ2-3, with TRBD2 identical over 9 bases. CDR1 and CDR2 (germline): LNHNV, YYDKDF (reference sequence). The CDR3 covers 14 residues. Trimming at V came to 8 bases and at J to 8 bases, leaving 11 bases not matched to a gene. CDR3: CATGAGGPGATQYF. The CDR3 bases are TGTGCCACCGGGGCGGGAGGGCCGGGTGCTACGCAGTATTTT.

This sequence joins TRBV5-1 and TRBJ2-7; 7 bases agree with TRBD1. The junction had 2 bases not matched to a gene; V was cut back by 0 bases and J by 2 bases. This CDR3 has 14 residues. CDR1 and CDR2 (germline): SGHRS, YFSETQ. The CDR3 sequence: CASSLAQGAYEQYF. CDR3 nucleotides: TGCGCCAGCAGCTTGGCCCAGGGGGCCTACGAGCAGTACTTC.

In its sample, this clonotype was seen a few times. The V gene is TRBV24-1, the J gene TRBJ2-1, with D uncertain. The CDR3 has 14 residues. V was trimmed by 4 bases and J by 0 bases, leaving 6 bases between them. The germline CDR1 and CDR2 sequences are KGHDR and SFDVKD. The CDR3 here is CATSEKSSYNEQFF. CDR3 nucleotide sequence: TGTGCCACCAGTGAAAAGAGCTCCTACAATGAGCAGTTCTTC.

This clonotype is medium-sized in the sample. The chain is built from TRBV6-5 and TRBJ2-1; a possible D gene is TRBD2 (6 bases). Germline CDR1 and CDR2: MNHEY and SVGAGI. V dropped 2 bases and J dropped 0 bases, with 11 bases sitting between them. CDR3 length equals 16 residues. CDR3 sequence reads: CASSYDQDYSYNEQFF. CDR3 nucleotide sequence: TGTGCCAGCAGTTACGACCAGGACTACTCCTACAATGAGCAGTTCTTC.

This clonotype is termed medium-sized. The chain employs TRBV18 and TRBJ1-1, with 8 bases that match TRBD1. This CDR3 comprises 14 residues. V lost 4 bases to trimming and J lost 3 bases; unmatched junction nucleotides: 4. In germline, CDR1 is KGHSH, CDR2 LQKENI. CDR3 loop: CASSRTDRDTEAFF. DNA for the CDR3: TGTGCCAGCTCACGAACGGACAGGGACACTGAAGCTTTCTTT.

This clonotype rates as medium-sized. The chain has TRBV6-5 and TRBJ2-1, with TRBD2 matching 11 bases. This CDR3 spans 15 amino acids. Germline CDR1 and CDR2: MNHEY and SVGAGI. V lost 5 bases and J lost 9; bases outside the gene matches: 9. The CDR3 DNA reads TGTGCCAGCAGTCCAACTAGCGGGAGTCAGACTGAGCAGTTCTTC. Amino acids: CASSPTSGSQTEQFF.

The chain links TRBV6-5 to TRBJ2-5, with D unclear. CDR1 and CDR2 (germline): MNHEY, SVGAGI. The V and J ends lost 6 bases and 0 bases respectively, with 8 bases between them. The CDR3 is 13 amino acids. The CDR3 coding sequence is TGTGCCAGCAGCGTAGGGAACCAAGAGACCCAGTACTTC. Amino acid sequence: CASSVGNQETQYF.

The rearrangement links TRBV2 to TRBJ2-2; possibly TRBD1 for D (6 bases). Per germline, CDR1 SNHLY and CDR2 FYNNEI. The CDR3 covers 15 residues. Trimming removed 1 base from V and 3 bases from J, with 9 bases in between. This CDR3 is CASSEGQGYTGELFF. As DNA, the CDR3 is TGTGCCAGCAGTGAAGGGCAGGGGTACACCGGGGAGCTGTTTTTT.

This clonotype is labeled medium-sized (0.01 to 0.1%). CDR3 nucleotide sequence: TGTGCCAGCAGGAGACAGGGACTTGACACCGGGGAGCTGTTTTTT. It encodes CASRRQGLDTGELFF. The chain joins TRBV6-5 to TRBJ2-2; a possible D gene is TRBD1 (7 bases). Trimming pared 6 bases from V and 3 bases from J, leaving 14 bases between. CDR3 length: 15 amino acids. Germline values: CDR1 MNHEY, CDR2 SVGAGI.

The CDR3 is CSAPPLAGNLGEQFF. As DNA, the CDR3 is TGCAGTGCCCCCCCACTAGCGGGAAATCTAGGTGAGCAGTTCTTC. This chain uses TRBV20-1 with TRBJ2-1; 10 bases agree with TRBD2. Germline CDR1 and CDR2: DFQATT and SNEGSKA (reference sequence). V was pared by 6 bases and J by 9 bases, with 14 bases of the junction left unmatched. This CDR3 contains 15 residues.

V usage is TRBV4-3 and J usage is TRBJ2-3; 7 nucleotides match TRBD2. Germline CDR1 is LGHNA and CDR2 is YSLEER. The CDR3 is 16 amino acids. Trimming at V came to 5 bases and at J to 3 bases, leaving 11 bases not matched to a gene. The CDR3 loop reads CASSVGLVGVTDTQYF. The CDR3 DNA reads TGCGCCAGCAGCGTAGGACTAGTGGGGGTTACAGATACGCAGTATTTT.

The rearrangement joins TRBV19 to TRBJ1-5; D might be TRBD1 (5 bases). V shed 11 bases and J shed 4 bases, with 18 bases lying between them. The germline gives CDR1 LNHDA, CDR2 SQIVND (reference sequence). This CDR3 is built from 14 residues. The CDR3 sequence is CACRTGRGNQPQHF. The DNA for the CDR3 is TGTGCCTGTCGGACGGGACGGGGAAATCAGCCCCAGCATTTT.

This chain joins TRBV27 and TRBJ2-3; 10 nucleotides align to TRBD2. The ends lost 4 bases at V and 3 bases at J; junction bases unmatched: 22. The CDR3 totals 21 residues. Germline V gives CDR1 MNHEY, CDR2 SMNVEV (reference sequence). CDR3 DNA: TGTGCCAGCAGTTCAGAACGTCTGCAGCGGGAGGGCTCGGGATTTACAGATACGCAGTATTTT. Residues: CASSSERLQREGSGFTDTQYF.

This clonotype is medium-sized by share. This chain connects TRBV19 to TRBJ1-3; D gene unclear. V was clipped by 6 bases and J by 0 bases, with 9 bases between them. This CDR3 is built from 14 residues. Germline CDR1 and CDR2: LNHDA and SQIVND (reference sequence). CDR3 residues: CASRAGNSGNTIYF. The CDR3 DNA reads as TGTGCCAGTAGGGCCGGTAACTCTGGAAACACCATATATTTT. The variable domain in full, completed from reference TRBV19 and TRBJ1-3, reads DGGITQSPKYLFRKEGQNVTLSCEQNLNHDAMYWYRQDPGQGLRLIYYSQIVNDFQKGDIAEGYSVSREKKESFPLTVTSAQKNPTAFYLCASRAGNSGNTIYFGEGSWLTVV.

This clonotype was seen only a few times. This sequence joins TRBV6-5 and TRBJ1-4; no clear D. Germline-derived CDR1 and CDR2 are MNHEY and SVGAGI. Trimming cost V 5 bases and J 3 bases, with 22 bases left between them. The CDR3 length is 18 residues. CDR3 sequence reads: CASSEEIIYEGANEKLFF. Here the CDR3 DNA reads TGTGCCAGCAGTGAGGAGATAATATATGAGGGAGCTAATGAAAAACTGTTTTTT.